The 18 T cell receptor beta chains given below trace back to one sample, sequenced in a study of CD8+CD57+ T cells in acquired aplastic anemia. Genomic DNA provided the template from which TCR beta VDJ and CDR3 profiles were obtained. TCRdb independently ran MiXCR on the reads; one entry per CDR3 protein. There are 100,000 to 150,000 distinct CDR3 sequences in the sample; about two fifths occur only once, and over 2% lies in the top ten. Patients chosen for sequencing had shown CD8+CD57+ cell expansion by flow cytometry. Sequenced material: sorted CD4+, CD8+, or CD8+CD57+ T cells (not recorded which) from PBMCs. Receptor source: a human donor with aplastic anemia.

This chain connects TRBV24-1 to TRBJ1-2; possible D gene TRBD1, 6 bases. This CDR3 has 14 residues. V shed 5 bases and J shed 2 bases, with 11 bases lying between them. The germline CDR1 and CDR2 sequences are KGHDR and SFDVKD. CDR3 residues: CATSGRGLNYGYTF. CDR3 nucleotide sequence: TGTGCCACCAGTGGGCGGGGGCTAAACTATGGCTACACCTTC.

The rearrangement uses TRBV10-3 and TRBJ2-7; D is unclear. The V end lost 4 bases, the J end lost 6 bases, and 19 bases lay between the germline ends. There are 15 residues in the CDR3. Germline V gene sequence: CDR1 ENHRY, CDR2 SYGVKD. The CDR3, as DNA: TGTGCCATCAGTGGGCTCACGACTCAAATCGGCGAGCAGTACTTC. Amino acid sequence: CAISGLTTQIGEQYF.

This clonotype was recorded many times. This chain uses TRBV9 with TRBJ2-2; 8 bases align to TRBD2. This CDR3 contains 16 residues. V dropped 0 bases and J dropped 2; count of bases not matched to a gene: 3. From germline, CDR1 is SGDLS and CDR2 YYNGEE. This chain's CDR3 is CASSVGLAGNTGELFF. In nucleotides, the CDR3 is TGTGCCAGCAGCGTAGGGCTAGCGGGTAACACCGGGGAGCTGTTTTTT.

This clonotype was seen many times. DNA for the CDR3: TGTGCCAGCAGTTACGTCAGGGAGCATTCACCCCTCCACTTT. Its translation: CASSYVREHSPLHF. The rearrangement joins TRBV6-6 to TRBJ1-6; tentatively, D is TRBD1 (5 bases). Germline assignment: CDR1 MNHNY and CDR2 SVGAGI (reference sequence). This CDR3 has 14 amino acids. V was trimmed by 2 bases and J by 8 bases, leaving 10 bases between them.

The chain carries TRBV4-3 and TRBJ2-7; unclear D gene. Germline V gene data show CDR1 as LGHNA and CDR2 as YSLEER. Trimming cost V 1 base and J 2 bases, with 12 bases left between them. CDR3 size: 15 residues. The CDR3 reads CASSQGLSDPYEQYV. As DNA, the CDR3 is TGCGCCAGCAGCCAAGGTTTATCGGACCCCTACGAGCAGTACGTC.

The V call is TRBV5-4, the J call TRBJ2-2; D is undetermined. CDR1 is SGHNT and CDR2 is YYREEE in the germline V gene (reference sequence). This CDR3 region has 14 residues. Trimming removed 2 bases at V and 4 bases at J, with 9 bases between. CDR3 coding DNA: TGTGCCAGCAGCTTAAGCACCCGCACCGGGGAGCTGTTTTTT. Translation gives CASSLSTRTGELFF. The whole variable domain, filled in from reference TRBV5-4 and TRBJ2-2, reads ETGVTQSPTHLIKTRGQQVTLRCSSQSGHNTVSWYQQALGQGPQFIFQYYREEENGRGNFPPRFSGLQFPNYSSELNVNALELDDSALYLCASSLSTRTGELFFGEGSRLTVL.

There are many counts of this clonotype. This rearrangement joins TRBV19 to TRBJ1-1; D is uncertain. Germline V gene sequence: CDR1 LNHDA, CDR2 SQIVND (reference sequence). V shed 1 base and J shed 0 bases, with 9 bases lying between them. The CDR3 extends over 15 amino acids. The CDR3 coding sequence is TGTGCCAGTAGTATAGGGGCACACATGAACACTGAAGCTTTCTTT. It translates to CASSIGAHMNTEAFF.

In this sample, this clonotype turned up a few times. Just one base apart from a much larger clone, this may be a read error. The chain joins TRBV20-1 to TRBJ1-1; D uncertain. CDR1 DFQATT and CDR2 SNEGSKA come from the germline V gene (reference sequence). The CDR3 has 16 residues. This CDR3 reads CSAGDRTEAMNTEAFF. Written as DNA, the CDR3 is TGCAGTGCTGGAGATCGAACAGAAGCCATGAACACTGAAGCTTTCTTT.

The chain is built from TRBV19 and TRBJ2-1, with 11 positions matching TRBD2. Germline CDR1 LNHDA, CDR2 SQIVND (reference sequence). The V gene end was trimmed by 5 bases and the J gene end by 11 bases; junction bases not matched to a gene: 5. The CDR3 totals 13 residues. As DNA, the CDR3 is TGTGCCAGTAGTGGCCTAGCGGGGGGTAAGCAGTTCTTC. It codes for CASSGLAGGKQFF.

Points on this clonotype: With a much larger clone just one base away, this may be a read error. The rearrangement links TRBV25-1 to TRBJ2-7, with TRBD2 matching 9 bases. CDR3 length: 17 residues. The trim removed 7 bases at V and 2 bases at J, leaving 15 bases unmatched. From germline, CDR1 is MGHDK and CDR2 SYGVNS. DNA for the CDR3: TGTGCCAGCAACCCTGCGAGCTGGCGGGGGGGCCCCTACGAGCAGTACTTC. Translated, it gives CASNPASWRGGPYEQYF.

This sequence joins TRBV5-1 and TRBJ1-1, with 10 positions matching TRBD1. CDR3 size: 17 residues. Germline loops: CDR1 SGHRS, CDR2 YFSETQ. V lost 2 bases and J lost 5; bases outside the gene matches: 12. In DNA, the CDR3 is TGCGCCAGCAGCTTCAATGGGGACAGGGGATTTGGGACTGAAGCTTTCTTT. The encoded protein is CASSFNGDRGFGTEAFF.

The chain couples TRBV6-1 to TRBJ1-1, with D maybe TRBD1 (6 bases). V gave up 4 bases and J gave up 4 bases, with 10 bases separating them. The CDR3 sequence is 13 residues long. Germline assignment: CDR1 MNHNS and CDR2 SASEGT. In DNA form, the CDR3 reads TGTGCCAGCAGTGTCAGGGGAGGCACTGAAGCTTTCTTT. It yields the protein CASSVRGGTEAFF.

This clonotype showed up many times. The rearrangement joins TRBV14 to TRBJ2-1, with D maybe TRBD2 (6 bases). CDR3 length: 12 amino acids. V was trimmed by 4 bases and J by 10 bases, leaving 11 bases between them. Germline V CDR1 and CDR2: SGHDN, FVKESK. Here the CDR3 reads CASSPAGREQFF. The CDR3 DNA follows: TGTGCCAGCAGCCCGGCGGGGCGGGAGCAGTTCTTC.

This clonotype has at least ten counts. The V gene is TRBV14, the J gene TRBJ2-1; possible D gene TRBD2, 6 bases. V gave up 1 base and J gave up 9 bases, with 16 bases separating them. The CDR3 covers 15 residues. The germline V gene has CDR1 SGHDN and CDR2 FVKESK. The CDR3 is CASSQGGSSVTEQFF. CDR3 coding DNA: TGTGCCAGCAGCCAAGGTGGGTCTAGCGTTACTGAGCAGTTCTTC.

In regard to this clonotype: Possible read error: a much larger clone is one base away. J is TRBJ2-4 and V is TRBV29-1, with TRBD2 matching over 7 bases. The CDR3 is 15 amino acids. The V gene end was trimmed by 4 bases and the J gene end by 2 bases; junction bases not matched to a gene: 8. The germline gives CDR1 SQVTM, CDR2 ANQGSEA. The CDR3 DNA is TGCAGCGTTGCCCAGAGCGGGGTCTCCAAAAACATTCAGTACTTC. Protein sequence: CSVAQSGVSKNIQYF. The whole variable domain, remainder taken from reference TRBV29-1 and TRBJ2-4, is SAVISQKPSRDICQRGTSLTIQCQVDSQVTMMFWYRQQPGQSLTLIATANQGSEATYESGFVIDKFPISRPNLTFSTLTVSNMSPEDSSIYLCSVAQSGVSKNIQYFGAGTRLSVL.

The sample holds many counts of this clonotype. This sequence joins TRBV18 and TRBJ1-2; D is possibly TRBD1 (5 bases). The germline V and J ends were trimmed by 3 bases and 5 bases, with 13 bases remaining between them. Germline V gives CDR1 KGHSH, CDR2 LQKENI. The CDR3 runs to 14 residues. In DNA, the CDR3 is TGTGCCAGCTCACCGTCGTGGGACGGGTATGGCTACACCTTC. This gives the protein CASSPSWDGYGYTF.

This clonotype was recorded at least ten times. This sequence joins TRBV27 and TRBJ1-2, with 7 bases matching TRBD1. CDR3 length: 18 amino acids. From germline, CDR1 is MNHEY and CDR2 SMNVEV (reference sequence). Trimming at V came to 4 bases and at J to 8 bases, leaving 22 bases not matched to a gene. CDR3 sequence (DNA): TGTGCCAGCAGTTCTCTTAGGGACAGCACCCTCCACTTGGGGGGCTACACCTTC. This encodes CASSSLRDSTLHLGGYTF.

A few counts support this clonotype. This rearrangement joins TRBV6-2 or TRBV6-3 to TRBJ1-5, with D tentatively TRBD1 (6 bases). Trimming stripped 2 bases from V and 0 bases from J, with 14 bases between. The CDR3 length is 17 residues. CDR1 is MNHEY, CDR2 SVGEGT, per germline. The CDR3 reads CASSYPRGTSSNQPQHF. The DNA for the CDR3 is TGTGCCAGCAGTTACCCAAGGGGGACATCTAGCAATCAGCCCCAGCATTTT.